The next 30 T cell receptor beta chains were all read from a single sample in a study of CD8 T cells in Susac syndrome. When the RNA was reverse transcribed, random hexamers were used with an input of roughly 0.5 to 1 ug. TCRdb called the immunoSEQ multiplex PCR reads again in MiXCR, with one record for every CDR3 protein. The sample has tens of thousands of distinct CDR3 sequences; approximately 93% are singletons. Sequencing was carried out using CD8+ T cells from PBMCs. These receptors all stem from a human donor in good health.

The rearrangement joins TRBV9 to TRBJ1-1; tentative D call: TRBD1 (6 bases). The germline V gene has CDR1 SGDLS and CDR2 YYNGEE. This CDR3 is 14 amino acids long. Between the trimmed V and J ends, which lost 0 bases and 5 bases, there was a span of 11 bases. CDR3 DNA: TGTGCCAGCAGCGTAGACCCCCAGGGGACTGAAGCTTTCTTT. This sequence encodes CASSVDPQGTEAFF. Combining the CDR3 with reference TRBV9 and TRBJ1-1 gives the whole variable domain DSGVTQTPKHLITATGQRVTLRCSPRSGDLSVYWYQQSLDQGLQFLIQYYNGEERAKGNILERFSAQQFPDLHSELNLSSLELGDSALYFCASSVDPQGTEAFFGQGTRLTVV.

The V call is TRBV29-1, the J call TRBJ2-1, with TRBD2 as a possible D gene (6 bases). The germline V gene has CDR1 SQVTM and CDR2 ANQGSEA. CDR3 size: 16 residues. V lost 3 bases and J 0 bases, leaving 15 bases between the germline ends. In DNA form, the CDR3 reads TGCAGCGTTGATGGGCGGGACGTGAGCTCCTACAATGAGCAGTTCTTC. It is translated as CSVDGRDVSSYNEQFF.

This chain uses TRBV7-9 with TRBJ2-5; D possibly matches TRBD1 or TRBD2 (7 bases each). V lost 6 bases, J lost 5 bases, and 10 bases lay in between. This CDR3 region has 12 residues. Germline values: CDR1 SEHNR, CDR2 FQNEAQ (reference sequence). CDR3 sequence: CASSQGGETQYF. For the CDR3, the DNA is TGTGCCAGCAGTCAGGGGGGGGAGACCCAGTACTTC.

This rearrangement joins TRBV12-3 or TRBV12-4 to TRBJ2-1; D not certain. V was trimmed by 4 bases and J by 0 bases, leaving 7 bases between them. The CDR3 contains 14 residues. The CDR3 DNA reads as TGTGCCAGCAGTTCCAAGAGCTCCTACAATGAGCAGTTCTTC. This translates into CASSSKSSYNEQFF.

The count of this clonotype is one. The chain joins TRBV12-3 or TRBV12-4 to TRBJ1-2, with D possibly matching TRBD1 (5 bases). V was clipped by 1 base and J by 2 bases, with 11 bases between them. The CDR3 runs to 15 residues. DNA of the CDR3: TGTGCCAGCAGTTTAGTTGTCAGGGTCAACTATGGCTACACCTTC. Its translation: CASSLVVRVNYGYTF.

The V and J genes are TRBV3-1 and TRBJ1-2; D might be TRBD1 (5 bases). V lost 0 bases and J 5 bases, leaving 10 bases between the germline ends. Germline CDR1 LGHDT, CDR2 YNNKEL (reference sequence). CDR3 size: 14 residues. The CDR3 protein is CASSQERDPYGYTF. Here the CDR3 DNA reads TGTGCCAGCAGCCAAGAAAGGGACCCATATGGCTACACCTTC.

This chain uses TRBV6-1 with TRBJ2-5, with D hard to call. This CDR3 contains 14 residues. Trimming removed 3 bases from V and 1 base from J, with 9 bases in between. Germline assignment: CDR1 MNHNS and CDR2 SASEGT. The CDR3 protein is CASSERRPQETQYF. CDR3 bases: TGTGCCAGCAGTGAGCGACGGCCCCAAGAGACCCAGTACTTC.

The V call is TRBV12-3 or TRBV12-4, the J call TRBJ2-3; D gene uncertain. The germline V and J ends were trimmed by 3 bases and 4 bases, with 14 bases remaining between them. The length of the CDR3 is 15 residues. The CDR3 here is CASSFFPPGSDTQYF. CDR3 DNA: TGTGCCAGCAGTTTCTTCCCTCCCGGGTCAGATACGCAGTATTTT.

The chain recombines TRBV20-1 with TRBJ2-1; 9 bases match TRBD2. From germline, CDR1 is DFQATT and CDR2 SNEGSKA (reference sequence). V lost 6 bases to trimming and J lost 6 bases; unmatched junction nucleotides: 9. This CDR3 has 14 amino acids. CDR3 residues: CSASQRGEGNEQFF. The DNA for the CDR3 is TGCAGTGCCAGCCAGCGGGGGGAAGGCAATGAGCAGTTCTTC.

The genes are TRBV12-3 or TRBV12-4 and TRBJ2-7, with 8 bases aligning to TRBD2. J lost 3 bases, V lost 1 base, and 5 bases had no gene match. This CDR3 has 15 residues. The DNA for the CDR3 is TGTGCCAGCAGTTTAGAAGCGGGGGCCTTCTACGAGCAGTACTTC. Its protein product is CASSLEAGAFYEQYF.

The chain is built from TRBV4-1 and TRBJ1-2; D is possibly TRBD1 (5 bases). Germline V gives CDR1 MGHRA, CDR2 YSYEKL. V shed 6 bases and J shed 8 bases, with 16 bases lying between them. The CDR3 is made up of 13 amino acids. CDR3 nucleotide sequence: TGCGCCAGCAGTCCGGGACCGGGGGACGGCTACACCTTC. Its translation is CASSPGPGDGYTF.

J is TRBJ1-5 and V is TRBV4-1; 9 positions match TRBD1. The CDR3 has 17 amino acids. The J segment lost 5 bases and the V segment lost 2 bases, leaving 10 bases of the junction unmatched. Germline V gene sequence: CDR1 MGHRA, CDR2 YSYEKL. The CDR3 DNA follows: TGCGCCAGCAGCCAACCAAATACAGGGGGCCAAGATCAGCCCCAGCATTTT. Protein: CASSQPNTGGQDQPQHF.

This clonotype came up once. The chain uses TRBV27 and TRBJ2-3; a weak D match, TRBD2 (5 bases). This CDR3 has 15 amino acids. Trimming left V 6 bases short and J 2 bases short, with 15 bases between. CDR1 and CDR2 from the germline V gene are MNHEY and SMNVEV (reference sequence). CDR3 DNA sequence: TGTGCCAGCAGGAGGGTACCTGCTCTCACAGATACGCAGTATTTT. Protein product: CASRRVPALTDTQYF.

The chain uses TRBV9 and TRBJ1-6, with a possible D match to TRBD1 (5 bases). This CDR3 contains 15 residues. CDR1 and CDR2 from the germline V gene are SGDLS and YYNGEE. V was shortened by 6 bases and J by 3 bases, with 13 bases between the two germline ends. The CDR3 DNA reads as TGTGCCAGCAACGCCGCTGGGGGCTATAATTCACCCCTCCACTTT. Protein product: CASNAAGGYNSPLHF. Combining the CDR3 with reference TRBV9 and TRBJ1-6 gives the whole variable domain DSGVTQTPKHLITATGQRVTLRCSPRSGDLSVYWYQQSLDQGLQFLIQYYNGEERAKGNILERFSAQQFPDLHSELNLSSLELGDSALYFCASNAAGGYNSPLHFGNGTRLTVT.

The chain recombines TRBV5-5 with TRBJ2-1, with D perhaps being TRBD1 or TRBD2 (5 bases each). The CDR3 is 14 residues long. Looked up from germline, CDR1 is SGHKS and CDR2 is YYEKEE (reference sequence). V was cut by 9 bases and J by 3 bases, with 16 bases left in between. The CDR3 DNA reads TGTGCCACCCGGGGCTACTCCGACTACAATGAGCAGTTCTTC. Protein product: CATRGYSDYNEQFF. Together with reference TRBV5-5 and TRBJ2-1, the CDR3 gives the full variable domain: DAGVTQSPTHLIKTRGQQVTLRCSPISGHKSVSWYQQVLGQGPQFIFQYYEKEERGRGNFPDRFSARQFPNYSSELNVNALLLGDSALYLCATRGYSDYNEQFFGPGTRLTVL.

The V call is TRBV19, the J call TRBJ2-7; 9 nucleotides agree with TRBD2. Trimming removed 6 bases from V and 3 bases from J; junction bases left unmatched: 9. This CDR3 contains 15 residues. From germline, CDR1 is LNHDA and CDR2 SQIVND (reference sequence). CDR3 DNA: TGTGCCAGTAGACCCGAGGCGGGGGGGATCTACGAGCAGTACTTC. It specifies CASRPEAGGIYEQYF.

This clonotype was recorded once. V and J are TRBV7-9 and TRBJ1-1, with 10 positions matching TRBD1. V lost 5 bases to trimming and J lost 3 bases; unmatched junction nucleotides: 6. CDR3 size: 15 residues. Germline lookup yields CDR1 SEHNR and CDR2 FQNEAQ (reference sequence). The CDR3 reads CASSATGGGYTEAFF. The CDR3, as DNA: TGTGCCAGCAGCGCGACAGGGGGCGGTTACACTGAAGCTTTCTTT. The full variable domain, with the rest looked up from reference TRBV7-9 and TRBJ1-1, is DTGVSQNPRHKITKRGQNVTFRCDPISEHNRLYWYRQTLGQGPEFLTYFQNEAQLEKSRLLSDRFSAERPKGSFSTLEIQRTEQGDSAMYLCASSATGGGYTEAFFGQGTRLTVV.

The genes are TRBV6-1 and TRBJ2-7; D is perhaps TRBD2 (5 bases). Between the trimmed V and J ends, which lost 1 base and 0 bases, there was a span of 7 bases. The CDR3 is 14 residues long. Germline lookup yields CDR1 MNHNS and CDR2 SASEGT. CDR3 nucleotide sequence: TGTGCCAGCAGTGAAGGGGAGAGCTCCTACGAGCAGTACTTC. This codes for CASSEGESSYEQYF.

The V and J genes are TRBV11-2 and TRBJ2-5, with D possibly matching TRBD1 (8 bases). The CDR3 contains 16 residues. V lost 5 bases, J lost 5 bases, and 21 bases lay in between. Looked up from germline, CDR1 is SGHAT and CDR2 is FQNNGV. The CDR3 loop is CASSGGQGGVLETQYF. The CDR3 DNA is TGTGCCAGCAGCGGAGGACAGGGAGGGGTCCTGGAGACCCAGTACTTC.

The chain employs TRBV10-3 and TRBJ1-1, with 11 bases identical to TRBD1. V gave up 7 bases and J gave up 3 bases; unmatched junction bases: 7. This CDR3 has 15 amino acids. Germline CDR1 and CDR2: ENHRY and SYGVKD. CDR3 nucleotides: TGTGCCATCACCTCTCGGGACAGGGGGGACACTGAAGCTTTCTTT. Its protein product is CAITSRDRGDTEAFF.

The chain is built from TRBV12-3 or TRBV12-4 and TRBJ1-2; D possibly corresponds to TRBD1 (5 bases). The CDR3 consists of 14 residues. The ends were cut back, 6 bases at V and 4 bases at J, with 15 bases in the middle. DNA for the CDR3: TGTGCCAGCAGGCCGGGACTTTCAATCTATGGCTACACCTTC. Its protein product is CASRPGLSIYGYTF.

This clonotype has a handful of counts. The chain has TRBV7-9 and TRBJ1-4; D is perhaps TRBD1 (5 bases). Trimming removed 2 bases at V and 8 bases at J, with 15 bases between. The germline V gene has CDR1 SEHNR and CDR2 FQNEAQ (reference sequence). The CDR3 totals 15 residues. The DNA for the CDR3 is TGTGCCAGCAGCTTACTAGGGGCATCAAGGGAAAAACTGTTTTTT. It translates to CASSLLGASREKLFF.

The V call is TRBV7-9, the J call TRBJ2-1, with a weak D call TRBD1 (6 bases). The CDR3 length is 13 residues. Germline CDR1 is SEHNR and CDR2 is FQNEAQ (reference sequence). The V gene lost 4 bases and the J gene lost 5 bases, with 9 bases spanning the gap. The CDR3: CASSSQGNNEQFF. Written as DNA, the CDR3 is TGTGCCAGCAGCTCCCAGGGGAACAATGAGCAGTTCTTC.

The gene calls are TRBV6-6 and TRBJ1-5; 8 bases are a match to TRBD1. The CDR3 runs 15 residues. The V gene end was trimmed by 8 bases and the J gene end by 10 bases; junction bases not matched to a gene: 16. Germline V CDR1 and CDR2: MNHNY, SVGAGI (reference sequence). This chain's CDR3 is CASQGAGGLPEPQHF. CDR3 in DNA: TGTGCCAGCCAGGGGGCGGGGGGACTTCCAGAACCCCAGCATTTT.

The chain recombines TRBV7-9 with TRBJ1-5; no clear D. This CDR3 is 15 amino acids long. Per germline, CDR1 SEHNR and CDR2 FQNEAQ (reference sequence). V lost 1 base, J lost 5 bases, and 12 bases lay in between. CDR3: CASSLDPTGDQPQHF. The CDR3 DNA follows: TGTGCCAGCAGCTTAGACCCCACCGGGGATCAGCCCCAGCATTTT.

The J gene is TRBJ1-5, the V gene TRBV27; TRBD1 might be the D (6 bases). V was shortened by 3 bases and J by 3 bases, with 9 bases between the two germline ends. This CDR3 is 14 amino acids long. Germline V gives CDR1 MNHEY, CDR2 SMNVEV (reference sequence). Here the CDR3 DNA reads TGTGCCAGCAGTTTTAGGGGGTACAATCAGCCCCAGCATTTT. This translates into CASSFRGYNQPQHF.

The rearrangement joins TRBV12-3 or TRBV12-4 to TRBJ2-7, with TRBD2 as a possible D gene (5 bases). V gave up 11 bases and J gave up 3 bases, with 17 bases separating them. The CDR3 consists of 13 residues. This chain's CDR3 is CALMGSAYYEQYF. The CDR3 bases are TGTGCCCTTATGGGTAGCGCTTACTACGAGCAGTACTTC.

This clonotype has only a few counts. The chain couples TRBV6-2 or TRBV6-3 to TRBJ2-7; D call uncertain. The V gene's germline CDR1 is MNHEY and CDR2 SVGEGT. This CDR3 spans 16 amino acids. The V end lost 2 bases, the J end lost 2 bases, and 16 bases lay between the germline ends. CDR3 sequence reads: CASSYPTIIFPYEQYF. As DNA, the CDR3 is TGTGCCAGCAGTTACCCCACTATTATCTTCCCCTACGAGCAGTACTTC.

This clonotype was found once. The chain couples TRBV6-6 to TRBJ1-1; D unclear. Trimming shortened V by 7 bases and J by 1 base, and 4 bases separated the two germline ends. This CDR3 region has 11 residues. Per the germline V gene, CDR1 is MNHNY and CDR2 is SVGAGI (reference sequence). The CDR3 region is CASMANTEAFF. CDR3 nucleotides: TGTGCCAGCATGGCGAACACTGAAGCTTTCTTT.

A note on this clonotype: At one end, the junction sequence differs from germline, possibly due to a read error. This chain's CDR3 is CASSYSTIKETQYF. For the CDR3, the DNA is TGTGCCAGCAGCTACTCGACAATTAAAGAGACCCAGTACTTC. J is TRBJ2-5 and V is TRBV6-6; D is ambiguous. Germline CDR1 reads MNHNY; CDR2 reads SVGAGI (reference sequence). The CDR3 is made up of 14 amino acids.